This T cell receptor beta chain was captured by sequencing in a study of CD4+ T cells in melanoma. Germline CDR1 is MNHNS and CDR2 is SASEGT. CDR3 length: 13 amino acids. Trimming took 5 bases from V and 8 from J, leaving 15 bases between them. Profiling relied on immunoSEQ multiplex PCR, and the TCRdb table lists in-frame clones only, not all of them. The repertoire holds around 18,000 clones, with around 82% as singletons. Sequenced: cells from a culture (not recorded whether cultured in vitro). The V and J genes are TRBV6-1 and TRBJ1-2, with D hard to call. The source is a human donor with melanoma. For the CDR3, the DNA is TGTGCCAGCAGTATAGAGCAAGTGTCCGGCTACACCTTC. Encoded protein: CASSIEQVSGYTF.